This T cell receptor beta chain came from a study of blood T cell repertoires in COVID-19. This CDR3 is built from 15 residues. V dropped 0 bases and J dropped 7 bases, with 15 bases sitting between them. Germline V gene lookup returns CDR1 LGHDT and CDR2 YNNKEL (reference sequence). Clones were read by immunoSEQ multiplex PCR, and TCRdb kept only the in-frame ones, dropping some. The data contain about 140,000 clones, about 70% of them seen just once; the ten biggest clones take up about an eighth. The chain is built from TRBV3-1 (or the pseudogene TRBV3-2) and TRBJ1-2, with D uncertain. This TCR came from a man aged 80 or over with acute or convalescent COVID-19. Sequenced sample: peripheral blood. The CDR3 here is CASSQDSARVGGYTF. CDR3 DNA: TGTGCCAGCAGCCAAGATTCGGCCCGGGTTGGTGGCTACACCTTC.